This T cell receptor beta chain derives from a study of blood T cell repertoires in COVID-19. Looking at the study overall: The study drew acute and convalescent COVID-19 samples from the United States, Italy and Spain. From T cells, B-cell-depleted T cells, or PBMCs came the material, which was cDNA or gDNA.

This CDR3 is built from 14 residues. Germline CDR1 reads KGHSH; CDR2 reads LQKENI. The V segment lost 5 bases and the J segment 2 bases; nucleotides outside the gene matches: 4. Original methodology: Reference gene primer amplification gave estimated nucleated cell counts. Using immunoSEQ multiplex PCR, the repertoire was profiled, and TCRdb retains in-frame clones only, with some absent. That table is the source of V, J and clone size, and D and trimming were worked out from the DNA. The sample lists approximately 31,000 clones; over 90% were seen once. The sequenced material came from peripheral blood. The receptor was derived from a male donor with active COVID-19. The rearrangement joins TRBV18 to TRBJ2-7, with 9 bases lining up with TRBD1. The CDR3 sequence: CASSWGQGAYEQYF. The CDR3, as DNA: TGTGCCAGCTCATGGGGACAGGGCGCCTACGAGCAGTACTTC.